This TCR beta chain is drawn from a study of metastatic and nonmetastatic thyroid tumors. Across the study: Comparison of repertoires was carried out across blood and tumor or nodule tissue from malignant and benign thyroid patients. Study conclusions and caveats: It was reportedly found that TCR beta diversity was significantly higher in malignant thyroid tumors than in benign nodules, a difference seen in both blood and tumor samples.

TCRdb ran MiXCR on the PCR reads. Here the sample spans roughly 98,000 clones, under 15% being singletons. Among the patients, none had received any treatment before thyroid surgery. This clone was seen repeatedly, ten times or more. Its antigen is not known. This CDR3 has 12 residues. V lost 7 bases and J lost 10, with 17 bases in between. Germline assignment: CDR1 SEHNR and CDR2 FQNEAQ (reference sequence). The specimen was blood. The sequence was obtained from a female donor with papillary thyroid cancer or a benign thyroid nodule (not recorded which). Some clones in this sample may be carry-over from other donors' samples. The chain joins TRBV7-9 to TRBJ2-7; D tentatively reads TRBD1 or TRBD2 (6 bases each). CDR3 region: CASTYGGAGQYF. For the CDR3, the DNA is TGTGCCAGCACGTACGGGGGCGCGGGACAGTACTTC.